A single sample gave rise to the 4 T cell receptor beta chains below, sequenced in a study of T cells after yellow fever vaccination. Each CDR3 protein is one row after TCRdb ran MiXCR on the 5' RACE reads. The table includes tens of thousands of distinct CDR3 sequences, roughly 6.1% detected once. Sequenced here: PBMCs, either bulk or a sorted T-cell subset (CD4+, CD8+, memory, or dextramer-sorted; not recorded which), sampled on the day of the yellow fever booster vaccination. Receptors originate from a man between 25 and 39 years old who received the YFV17D yellow fever vaccine.

This clonotype was found many times. The chain uses TRBV3-1 and TRBJ2-1, with TRBD1 as a possible D gene (5 bases). The germline V and J ends were trimmed by 1 base and 0 bases, with 7 bases remaining between them. CDR3 length equals 15 residues. Germline values: CDR1 LGHDT, CDR2 YNNKEL (reference sequence). The CDR3, as DNA: TGTGCCAGCAGCCAAGGGGGCCCCTCCTACAATGAGCAGTTCTTC. It encodes CASSQGGPSYNEQFF.

This clonotype occurred many times. J is TRBJ2-1 and V is TRBV7-2; D possibly corresponds to TRBD2 (6 bases). This CDR3 spans 14 amino acids. V was cut by 4 bases and J by 9 bases, with 16 bases left in between. Germline assignment: CDR1 SGHTA and CDR2 FQGNSA. As DNA, the CDR3 is TGTGCCAGCAGCTCGAGACGTTTCGGGAGTGAGCAGTTCTTC. Translating gives CASSSRRFGSEQFF.

There are many counts of this clonotype. The CDR3 DNA is TGTGCCAGCAGTTACTCGGGTGACCGCACTCCGGGCTACGAGCAGTACTTC. This gives the protein CASSYSGDRTPGYEQYF. The V gene is TRBV6-5, the J gene TRBJ2-7, with D unresolved. Trimming took off 0 bases at V and 3 bases at J, with 18 bases between the two ends. Germline V CDR1 and CDR2: MNHEY, SVGAGI. The CDR3 extends over 17 amino acids.

In its sample, this clonotype was seen a few times. The chain joins TRBV12-3 or TRBV12-4 to TRBJ2-7; 9 nucleotides align to TRBD1. This CDR3 has 15 residues. With V trimmed by 3 bases and J by 3 bases, 6 bases remained unmatched. DNA of the CDR3: TGTGCCAGCAGTTTTGAAGAGGGACAGGGCTACGAGCAGTACTTC. This gives the protein CASSFEEGQGYEQYF.